This TCR beta chain was profiled in a study of technical replicates of blood from a handful of donors. V was pared by 4 bases and J by 1 base, with 7 bases between. Germline values: CDR1 MNHNS, CDR2 SASEGT. There are 13 residues in the CDR3. Data came from immunoSEQ multiplex PCR; TCRdb stores just in-frame clones and leaves some out. Of about 84,000 clones in the sample, about 98% are singletons; the top ten hold roughly 0.16%. This clone was recorded only once. The clonotype originates from a human donor in good health. The sample comprised T cells isolated from PBMCs. This chain uses TRBV6-1 with TRBJ1-1, with D unclear. The CDR3 reads CASSGDSNTEAFF. The CDR3 region has the DNA TGTGCCAGCAGTGGTGACTCGAACACTGAAGCTTTCTTT.